This TCR beta chain was profiled in a study of beta chain features in type 1 diabetes (dated by TCRdb to 2016 to 2018). Broadly, across the study: Mean age, gender distribution, total cell number and subset yield did not differ between patients and healthy donors. Regulatory and stem cell-like memory subsets were isolated from only 8 patients and roughly 8 healthy donors, whereas naive and central memory subsets came from all 30 or so donors. In the study, TCRB repertoires of sorted circulating CD4+ T cell subsets from recently diagnosed type 1 diabetes patients were compared with those of matched healthy donors. A total of about 99,000,000 sorted cells were examined across all samples, and RNA yield correlated strongly with the number of cells per subset. The investigation overall reported the following: A moderate but significant shortening of TCRB CDR3 length was observed in type 1 diabetes patients in all four CD4+ subsets. Because the HLA sub-analyses included only small numbers of individuals, any influence of HLA type on TCRB rearrangement was left unresolved. Fewer insertions and more nucleotide deletions at VDJ recombination sites were observed in patients with type 1 diabetes, implying thymic rearrangement abnormalities. Sequencing cDNA rather than genomic DNA could over-represent highly expressing activated cells, although activation and CD3 levels did not differ between groups. Naive, central memory and regulatory TCRB repertoires appeared more similar among patients than among healthy donors. PCR may preferentially amplify shorter templates, but because patient and control samples were amplified and corrected together, any resulting skew would affect both groups equally.

A single peripheral blood draw of around 120 mL on average was collected from each donor into heparinised tubes. A BD FACSAria II and a panel including CD45RO, CCR7, CD25, CD127, CD95 and CD27 were used to sort naive, central memory, regulatory and stem cell-like memory CD4+ T cells. All sorted populations exceeded 98% purity. PBMCs were separated immediately by Lymphoprep density gradient centrifugation and were stained directly, without being cultured. So that batch effects would be minimized, each experiment stained and sorted samples in pairs, pairing one healthy donor with one patient. From the germline V gene (reference sequence), CDR1 is MNHNY and CDR2 is SVGAGI. Taken from cysteine to phenylalanine, the CDR3 has 15 residues. The DNA shown is the 45-base CDR3, in frame from base 1. V sheds 0 bases and J sheds 1 base, leaving 9 bases between their ends. The High Capacity cDNA Reverse Transcription Kit was used to reverse transcribe all of the isolated RNA, meaning that expressed TCRB transcripts were what got sequenced. Deep immunoSEQ sequencing was performed on naive, central memory and regulatory T cell samples, with an average of approximately 3.9 million total reads per sample. Sorted cells were lysed in RLT buffer, and RNA was extracted using DNase-treated RNeasy Micro or Mini kits according to cell number. Each cell subset was processed on its own to prevent cross-contamination, while patient and healthy donor samples were processed together. TCRB sequences were amplified from cDNA with the immunoSEQ multiplex PCR, producing 87-bp fragments spanning the CDR3 region. Amplicons were sequenced on the Illumina HiSeq platform. Per the source publication's procedure: Synthetic template baselines were used to correct PCR bias computationally, reads within Hamming distance 2 were collapsed, and singletons that could not be merged were discarded. Reads were aligned against IMGT to assign V, D and J genes, CDR3 length and insertions or deletions at six rearrangement sites. Within each subset, clonotype counts were normalized to sorted cell number, after which true diversity and Gini coefficients were computed with the tcR R package. The overlap coefficient, calculated on TCRB nucleotide sequences, was used to quantify repertoire sharing. As stored in TCRdb, this immuneACCESS dataset retains in-frame rearrangements with V and J assigned. A fraction of the clones does not appear; measured against another copy, unresolved V genes explain less than half of the discrepancy, and the remainder lacks a known reason. From that table come the V and J calls and clone size; the DNA was used to work out D and trimming. The sample includes about 190,000 clones, with over 6% observed a single time. About 0.5% of the sample is taken by the ten largest.

About this clone itself: Its specific antigen is unknown. No base-level quality is on record; no much larger clone is a single base apart.

This receptor was obtained from a man aged 18 to 29 with type 1 diabetes. This sequence uses TRBV6-6 and TRBJ1-1; confidence is insufficient to name the D gene. The sequenced sample was central memory CD4+ T cells from blood. The DNA sequence reads TGTGCCAGCAGTTACTCGACTCTAGCGAACACTGAAGCTTTCTTT. It translates to CASSYSTLANTEAFF.